Below, 7 T cell receptor beta chains from the same sample are listed, as sequenced in a study of T-cell reconstitution after alpha-beta-depleted transplantation in children. Preparing the TCRbeta library involved the use of unique molecular identifiers. TCRdb reanalysed the PCR reads using MiXCR and keeps one entry per CDR3 protein. The data hold roughly 500,000 distinct CDR3 sequences, with roughly 33% observed a single time. The specimen comprised PBMCs from the stem cell graft donor, sampled from the stem cell graft. The receptors were gathered from a human donor who donated a stem cell graft to a child with aplastic anemia.

The chain joins TRBV20-1 to TRBJ2-3, with D perhaps given as TRBD1 or TRBD2 (5 bases each). The CDR3 runs to 14 residues. The V end was cut by 3 bases, the J end by 3 bases, with 13 bases between. Germline V gene sequence: CDR1 DFQATT, CDR2 SNEGSKA (reference sequence). In nucleotides, the CDR3 is TGCAGTGCTAGTCCAGGCGAGGGGACAGATACGCAGTATTTT. Its protein is CSASPGEGTDTQYF.

The genes are TRBV5-1 and TRBJ2-7; tentatively, D is TRBD1 (5 bases). The CDR3 sequence is 14 residues long. The ends were cut back, 1 base at V and 2 bases at J, with 10 bases in the middle. The V gene's germline CDR1 is SGHRS and CDR2 YFSETQ. The CDR3 region is CASSLKGLPYEQYV. In DNA form, the CDR3 reads TGCGCCAGCAGCTTGAAGGGGCTCCCCTACGAGCAGTACGTC.

This clonotype came up a few times. The chain recombines TRBV24-1 with TRBJ2-2; 10 bases agree with TRBD2. Germline-derived CDR1 and CDR2 are KGHDR and SFDVKD. Trimming took 12 bases from V and 1 from J; bases not matched to a gene: 4. The CDR3 is made up of 14 amino acids. The CDR3 DNA reads TGTGCCTCCACTAGCGGGAAGAACACCGGGGAGCTGTTTTTT. Protein: CASTSGKNTGELFF.

This clonotype has a handful of counts. V usage is TRBV5-8 and J usage is TRBJ2-7; 11 nucleotides line up with TRBD2. In germline, CDR1 is SGHTS, CDR2 YDEGEE. The junction had 8 bases not matched to a gene; V was cut back by 0 bases and J by 6 bases. This CDR3 has 16 residues. The CDR3 sequence is CASSLELAGVGGEQYF. In nucleotides, the CDR3 is TGTGCCAGCAGCTTGGAACTAGCGGGAGTAGGCGGCGAGCAGTACTTC.

The chain joins TRBV4-2 to TRBJ1-2; the D gene is possibly TRBD1 (6 bases). V gave up 10 bases and J gave up 8 bases, with 26 bases separating them. The CDR3 is made up of 15 amino acids. In germline, CDR1 is LGHNA, CDR2 YNFKEQ. CDR3 sequence reads: CAISNGQFQRDGYTF. The CDR3 DNA reads as TGTGCCATCTCCAACGGACAGTTCCAGAGGGACGGCTACACCTTC.

The J gene is TRBJ2-7, the V gene TRBV29-1; the match to TRBD2 covers 7 bases. V was clipped by 4 bases and J by 10 bases; unmatched bases: 10. The CDR3 is 12 amino acids. Germline V lookup: CDR1 SQVTM, CDR2 ANQGSEA. CDR3 loop: CSVASQAGEQYV. As DNA, the CDR3 is TGCAGCGTTGCCTCACAGGCGGGAGAACAGTACGTC.

The rearrangement links TRBV15 to TRBJ2-6; 9 bases line up with TRBD1. This CDR3 has 17 amino acids. J was trimmed by 2 bases and V by 4 bases; bases with no gene match: 6. Germline CDR1 and CDR2: LNHNV and YYDKDF (reference sequence). The DNA for the CDR3 is TGTGCCACCAGCATCGGGACAGGGACTCCTGGGGCCAACGTCCTGACTTTC. Amino acid sequence: CATSIGTGTPGANVLTF. The full variable domain, completed using reference TRBV15 and TRBJ2-6, is DAMVIQNPRYQVTQFGKPVTLSCSQTLNHNVMYWYQQKSSQAPKLLFHYYDKDFNNEADTPDNFQSRRPNTSFCFLDIRSPGLGDTAMYLCATSIGTGTPGANVLTFGAGSRLTVL.